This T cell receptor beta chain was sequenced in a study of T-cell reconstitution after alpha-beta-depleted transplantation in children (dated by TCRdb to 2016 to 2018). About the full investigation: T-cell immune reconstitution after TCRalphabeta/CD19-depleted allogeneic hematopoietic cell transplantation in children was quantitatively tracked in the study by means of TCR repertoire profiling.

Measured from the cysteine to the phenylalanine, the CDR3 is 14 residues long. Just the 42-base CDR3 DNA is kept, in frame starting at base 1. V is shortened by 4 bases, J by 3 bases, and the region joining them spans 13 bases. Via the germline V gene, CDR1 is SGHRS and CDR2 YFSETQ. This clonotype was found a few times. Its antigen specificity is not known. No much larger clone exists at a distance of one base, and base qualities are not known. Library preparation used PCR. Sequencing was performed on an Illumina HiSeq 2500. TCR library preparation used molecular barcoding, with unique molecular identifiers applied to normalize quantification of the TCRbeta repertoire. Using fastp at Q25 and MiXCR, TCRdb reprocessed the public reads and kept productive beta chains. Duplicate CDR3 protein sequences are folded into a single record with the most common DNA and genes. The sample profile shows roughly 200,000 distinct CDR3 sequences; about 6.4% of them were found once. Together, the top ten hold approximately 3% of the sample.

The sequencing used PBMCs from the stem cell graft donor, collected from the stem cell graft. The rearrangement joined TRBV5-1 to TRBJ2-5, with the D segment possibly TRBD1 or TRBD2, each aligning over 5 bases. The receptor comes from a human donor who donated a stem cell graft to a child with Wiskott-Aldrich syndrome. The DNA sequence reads TGCGCCAGCAGCGCCCGGGACCAAGAAGAGACCCAGTACTTC. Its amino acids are CASSARDQEETQYF.